This T cell receptor (beta chain) was captured in a study of blood T cell repertoires in COVID-19. Study-level background: COVID-19 samples collected from the United States, Italy and Spain covered acute and convalescent phases.

Trimming pared 0 bases from V and 0 bases from J, leaving 8 bases between. The germline CDR1 and CDR2 sequences are SGDLS and YYNGEE. This CDR3 is built from 15 residues. Methods used by the authors: Amplifying reference gene primers gave estimates of nucleated cell counts. Using immunoSEQ multiplex PCR, the repertoire was profiled, and TCRdb retains in-frame clones only, with some absent. The V and J calls and the clone size are those of that table, but D and trimming were determined from the DNA. The sample holds 70,000 to 100,000 clones; 90% are singletons and the top ten take more than 1.5%. This TCR was sampled from a man aged 55 to 70 with acute or convalescent COVID-19. Specimen: peripheral blood. This sequence joins TRBV9 and TRBJ2-3; D call uncertain. Written as DNA, the CDR3 is TGTGCCAGCAGCGTAGCTGGAGATAGCACAGATACGCAGTATTTT. This gives the protein CASSVAGDSTDTQYF.